This T cell receptor beta chain was obtained from a study of blood T cell repertoires in COVID-19. Clones were sequenced by immunoSEQ multiplex PCR, and TCRdb holds only the in-frame ones, with some missing. This table has 200,000 to 300,000 clones, just under 85% appearing once. Germline CDR1 reads SGHTA; CDR2 reads FQGTGA. Trimming took off 5 bases at V and 9 bases at J, with 20 bases between the two ends. This CDR3 contains 16 residues. The TCR comes from a man between 50 and 59 years old with acute or convalescent COVID-19. Sequencing was carried out using peripheral blood. The genes are TRBV7-3 and TRBJ1-6; D may be TRBD1 (5 bases). The CDR3 nucleotides read TGTGCCAGCAGCCAAGCGGGGGTAGGCTTGGGTTCACCCCTCCACTTT. Translation gives CASSQAGVGLGSPLHF.